This T cell receptor (beta chain) was sequenced in a study of post-analysis software for immune sequencing data. On the study more broadly: There were relapsing-remitting, secondary progressive and progressive-relapsing multiple sclerosis among the disease courses included. Study-level results: Patients used about 5 TRBV segments, including TRBV5-6, TRBV5-1 and TRBV20-1, more often than controls.

Points on this clonotype: Its antigen is not known.

Prepared libraries of TCR beta cDNA carried unique molecular identifiers. Using its own MiXCR run on the PCR reads, TCRdb lists one record per CDR3 protein. Of about 820,000 distinct CDR3 sequences in the sample, under 70% are singletons; the top ten hold 4.6%. Germline V gene data show CDR1 as MNHEY and CDR2 as SVGAGI. The CDR3 is made up of 18 amino acids. V shed 0 bases and J 8 bases; nucleotides not matched to a gene: 15. The J gene is TRBJ2-3, the V gene TRBV6-5, with 9 bases identical to TRBD2. Sequences were obtained from blood. The TCR comes from a girl aged 10 to 17 with multiple sclerosis. CDR3 DNA: TGTGCCAGCAGTTACTCGTTCTTGCCGGGACTAGCTTTTATTACGCAGTATTTT. Translation: CASSYSFLPGLAFITQYF.